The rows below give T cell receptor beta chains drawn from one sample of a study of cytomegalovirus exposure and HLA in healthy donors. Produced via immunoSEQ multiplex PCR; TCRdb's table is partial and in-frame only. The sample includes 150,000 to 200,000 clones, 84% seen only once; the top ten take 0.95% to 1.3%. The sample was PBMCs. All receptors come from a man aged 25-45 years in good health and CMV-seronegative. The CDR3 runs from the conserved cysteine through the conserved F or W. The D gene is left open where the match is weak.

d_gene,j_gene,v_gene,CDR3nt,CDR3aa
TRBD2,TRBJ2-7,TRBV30,TGTGCCTGGAGTGTGAGCGGGAGACGGTACGAGCAGTACTTC,CAWSVSGRRYEQYF
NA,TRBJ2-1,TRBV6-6,TGTGCCAGCGGCCCCTGGTTGCACAATGAGCAGTTCTTC,CASGPWLHNEQFF
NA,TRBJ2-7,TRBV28,TGTGCCAGCAGTCCTATCAGGGAAGCGGGCGAGCAGTACTTC,CASSPIREAGEQYF
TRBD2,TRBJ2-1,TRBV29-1,TGCAGCGCCCCATCGGCGGGAGGGCCTGTTATCCCCTACAATGAGCAGTTCTTC,CSAPSAGGPVIPYNEQFF
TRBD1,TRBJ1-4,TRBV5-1,TGCGCCAGCAGCTTAACCGGGACAGCTCAACATGAAAAACTGTTTTTT,CASSLTGTAQHEKLFF
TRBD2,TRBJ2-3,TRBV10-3,TGTGCCATCAGTGAGACTAGCGGGGGGGGCACAGATACGCAGTATTTT,CAISETSGGGTDTQYF
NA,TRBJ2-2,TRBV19,TGTGCCAGTAGTGGTCAGGGTTCGAACACCGGGGAGCTGTTTTTT,CASSGQGSNTGELFF
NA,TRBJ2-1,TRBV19,TGTGCCAGTAGTACGAGGGGGGGTGTTTCCTACAATGAGCAGTTCTTC,CASSTRGGVSYNEQFF
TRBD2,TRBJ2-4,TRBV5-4,TGTGCCAGCAGCTTGAGGGGACTAGCGGAGGTAAAAAACATTCAGTACTTC,CASSLRGLAEVKNIQYF
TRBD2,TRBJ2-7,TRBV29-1,TGCAGCGTTGGGGGGCAGTTAGCTAGCGGGGGGCTAACCTACGAGCAGTACTTC,CSVGGQLASGGLTYEQYF
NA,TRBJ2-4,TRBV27,TGTGCCAGCAGTGTGAGGGGGAACCTAGCCAAAAACATTCAGTACTTC,CASSVRGNLAKNIQYF
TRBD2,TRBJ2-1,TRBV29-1,TGCAGCGTTGAATTCCCTAGCGGGAAGTATGAGCAGTTCTTC,CSVEFPSGKYEQFF
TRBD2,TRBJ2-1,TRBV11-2,TGTGCCAGCAGCTTCGCGACCGGGACTAGCTCCTACAATGAGCAGTTCTTC,CASSFATGTSSYNEQFF
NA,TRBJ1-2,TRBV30,TGTGCCTGGAGGTTTTTTGGGCAGGGGTATGGCTACACCTTC,CAWRFFGQGYGYTF